This TCR beta chain is from a study of shared clonotypes between healthy human individuals. Overall study findings and caveats: Generally, naive subsets came out with larger estimated richness than memory subsets.

Germline-derived CDR1 and CDR2 are SGDLS and YYNGEE. The CDR3 is made up of 15 amino acids. J was trimmed by 5 bases and V by 4 bases; bases with no gene match: 7. There were only Caucasian adults among the donors, and all lived in Nashville, Tennessee. Negatively enriched CD4+ T cells were divided by CD45RA into naive and memory. Authors' data handling: ImmunoSEQ supplied junction-only sequences lacking quality scores, so filtering was different. Measured with immunoSEQ multiplex PCR; TCRdb has only the in-frame clones, and not every one. The V and J calls and clone size come from that table; D and trimming were worked out from the DNA. This sample has approximately 1,000,000 clones, with approximately 80% found just once. In its sample, this clone was seen a few times. Its specificity is not known.

The source of this sequence is a man aged 18 to 35 in good health. Some clones in this sample may be carry-over from other donors' samples. Source material: memory CD4+ T cells from PBMCs. Subset described: CD45RA-negative fraction. The rearrangement joins TRBV9 to TRBJ2-1, with 9 positions matching TRBD2. CDR3 residues: CASSPRLAANNEQFF. CDR3 bases: TGTGCCAGCAGCCCCCGACTAGCGGCTAACAATGAGCAGTTCTTC.